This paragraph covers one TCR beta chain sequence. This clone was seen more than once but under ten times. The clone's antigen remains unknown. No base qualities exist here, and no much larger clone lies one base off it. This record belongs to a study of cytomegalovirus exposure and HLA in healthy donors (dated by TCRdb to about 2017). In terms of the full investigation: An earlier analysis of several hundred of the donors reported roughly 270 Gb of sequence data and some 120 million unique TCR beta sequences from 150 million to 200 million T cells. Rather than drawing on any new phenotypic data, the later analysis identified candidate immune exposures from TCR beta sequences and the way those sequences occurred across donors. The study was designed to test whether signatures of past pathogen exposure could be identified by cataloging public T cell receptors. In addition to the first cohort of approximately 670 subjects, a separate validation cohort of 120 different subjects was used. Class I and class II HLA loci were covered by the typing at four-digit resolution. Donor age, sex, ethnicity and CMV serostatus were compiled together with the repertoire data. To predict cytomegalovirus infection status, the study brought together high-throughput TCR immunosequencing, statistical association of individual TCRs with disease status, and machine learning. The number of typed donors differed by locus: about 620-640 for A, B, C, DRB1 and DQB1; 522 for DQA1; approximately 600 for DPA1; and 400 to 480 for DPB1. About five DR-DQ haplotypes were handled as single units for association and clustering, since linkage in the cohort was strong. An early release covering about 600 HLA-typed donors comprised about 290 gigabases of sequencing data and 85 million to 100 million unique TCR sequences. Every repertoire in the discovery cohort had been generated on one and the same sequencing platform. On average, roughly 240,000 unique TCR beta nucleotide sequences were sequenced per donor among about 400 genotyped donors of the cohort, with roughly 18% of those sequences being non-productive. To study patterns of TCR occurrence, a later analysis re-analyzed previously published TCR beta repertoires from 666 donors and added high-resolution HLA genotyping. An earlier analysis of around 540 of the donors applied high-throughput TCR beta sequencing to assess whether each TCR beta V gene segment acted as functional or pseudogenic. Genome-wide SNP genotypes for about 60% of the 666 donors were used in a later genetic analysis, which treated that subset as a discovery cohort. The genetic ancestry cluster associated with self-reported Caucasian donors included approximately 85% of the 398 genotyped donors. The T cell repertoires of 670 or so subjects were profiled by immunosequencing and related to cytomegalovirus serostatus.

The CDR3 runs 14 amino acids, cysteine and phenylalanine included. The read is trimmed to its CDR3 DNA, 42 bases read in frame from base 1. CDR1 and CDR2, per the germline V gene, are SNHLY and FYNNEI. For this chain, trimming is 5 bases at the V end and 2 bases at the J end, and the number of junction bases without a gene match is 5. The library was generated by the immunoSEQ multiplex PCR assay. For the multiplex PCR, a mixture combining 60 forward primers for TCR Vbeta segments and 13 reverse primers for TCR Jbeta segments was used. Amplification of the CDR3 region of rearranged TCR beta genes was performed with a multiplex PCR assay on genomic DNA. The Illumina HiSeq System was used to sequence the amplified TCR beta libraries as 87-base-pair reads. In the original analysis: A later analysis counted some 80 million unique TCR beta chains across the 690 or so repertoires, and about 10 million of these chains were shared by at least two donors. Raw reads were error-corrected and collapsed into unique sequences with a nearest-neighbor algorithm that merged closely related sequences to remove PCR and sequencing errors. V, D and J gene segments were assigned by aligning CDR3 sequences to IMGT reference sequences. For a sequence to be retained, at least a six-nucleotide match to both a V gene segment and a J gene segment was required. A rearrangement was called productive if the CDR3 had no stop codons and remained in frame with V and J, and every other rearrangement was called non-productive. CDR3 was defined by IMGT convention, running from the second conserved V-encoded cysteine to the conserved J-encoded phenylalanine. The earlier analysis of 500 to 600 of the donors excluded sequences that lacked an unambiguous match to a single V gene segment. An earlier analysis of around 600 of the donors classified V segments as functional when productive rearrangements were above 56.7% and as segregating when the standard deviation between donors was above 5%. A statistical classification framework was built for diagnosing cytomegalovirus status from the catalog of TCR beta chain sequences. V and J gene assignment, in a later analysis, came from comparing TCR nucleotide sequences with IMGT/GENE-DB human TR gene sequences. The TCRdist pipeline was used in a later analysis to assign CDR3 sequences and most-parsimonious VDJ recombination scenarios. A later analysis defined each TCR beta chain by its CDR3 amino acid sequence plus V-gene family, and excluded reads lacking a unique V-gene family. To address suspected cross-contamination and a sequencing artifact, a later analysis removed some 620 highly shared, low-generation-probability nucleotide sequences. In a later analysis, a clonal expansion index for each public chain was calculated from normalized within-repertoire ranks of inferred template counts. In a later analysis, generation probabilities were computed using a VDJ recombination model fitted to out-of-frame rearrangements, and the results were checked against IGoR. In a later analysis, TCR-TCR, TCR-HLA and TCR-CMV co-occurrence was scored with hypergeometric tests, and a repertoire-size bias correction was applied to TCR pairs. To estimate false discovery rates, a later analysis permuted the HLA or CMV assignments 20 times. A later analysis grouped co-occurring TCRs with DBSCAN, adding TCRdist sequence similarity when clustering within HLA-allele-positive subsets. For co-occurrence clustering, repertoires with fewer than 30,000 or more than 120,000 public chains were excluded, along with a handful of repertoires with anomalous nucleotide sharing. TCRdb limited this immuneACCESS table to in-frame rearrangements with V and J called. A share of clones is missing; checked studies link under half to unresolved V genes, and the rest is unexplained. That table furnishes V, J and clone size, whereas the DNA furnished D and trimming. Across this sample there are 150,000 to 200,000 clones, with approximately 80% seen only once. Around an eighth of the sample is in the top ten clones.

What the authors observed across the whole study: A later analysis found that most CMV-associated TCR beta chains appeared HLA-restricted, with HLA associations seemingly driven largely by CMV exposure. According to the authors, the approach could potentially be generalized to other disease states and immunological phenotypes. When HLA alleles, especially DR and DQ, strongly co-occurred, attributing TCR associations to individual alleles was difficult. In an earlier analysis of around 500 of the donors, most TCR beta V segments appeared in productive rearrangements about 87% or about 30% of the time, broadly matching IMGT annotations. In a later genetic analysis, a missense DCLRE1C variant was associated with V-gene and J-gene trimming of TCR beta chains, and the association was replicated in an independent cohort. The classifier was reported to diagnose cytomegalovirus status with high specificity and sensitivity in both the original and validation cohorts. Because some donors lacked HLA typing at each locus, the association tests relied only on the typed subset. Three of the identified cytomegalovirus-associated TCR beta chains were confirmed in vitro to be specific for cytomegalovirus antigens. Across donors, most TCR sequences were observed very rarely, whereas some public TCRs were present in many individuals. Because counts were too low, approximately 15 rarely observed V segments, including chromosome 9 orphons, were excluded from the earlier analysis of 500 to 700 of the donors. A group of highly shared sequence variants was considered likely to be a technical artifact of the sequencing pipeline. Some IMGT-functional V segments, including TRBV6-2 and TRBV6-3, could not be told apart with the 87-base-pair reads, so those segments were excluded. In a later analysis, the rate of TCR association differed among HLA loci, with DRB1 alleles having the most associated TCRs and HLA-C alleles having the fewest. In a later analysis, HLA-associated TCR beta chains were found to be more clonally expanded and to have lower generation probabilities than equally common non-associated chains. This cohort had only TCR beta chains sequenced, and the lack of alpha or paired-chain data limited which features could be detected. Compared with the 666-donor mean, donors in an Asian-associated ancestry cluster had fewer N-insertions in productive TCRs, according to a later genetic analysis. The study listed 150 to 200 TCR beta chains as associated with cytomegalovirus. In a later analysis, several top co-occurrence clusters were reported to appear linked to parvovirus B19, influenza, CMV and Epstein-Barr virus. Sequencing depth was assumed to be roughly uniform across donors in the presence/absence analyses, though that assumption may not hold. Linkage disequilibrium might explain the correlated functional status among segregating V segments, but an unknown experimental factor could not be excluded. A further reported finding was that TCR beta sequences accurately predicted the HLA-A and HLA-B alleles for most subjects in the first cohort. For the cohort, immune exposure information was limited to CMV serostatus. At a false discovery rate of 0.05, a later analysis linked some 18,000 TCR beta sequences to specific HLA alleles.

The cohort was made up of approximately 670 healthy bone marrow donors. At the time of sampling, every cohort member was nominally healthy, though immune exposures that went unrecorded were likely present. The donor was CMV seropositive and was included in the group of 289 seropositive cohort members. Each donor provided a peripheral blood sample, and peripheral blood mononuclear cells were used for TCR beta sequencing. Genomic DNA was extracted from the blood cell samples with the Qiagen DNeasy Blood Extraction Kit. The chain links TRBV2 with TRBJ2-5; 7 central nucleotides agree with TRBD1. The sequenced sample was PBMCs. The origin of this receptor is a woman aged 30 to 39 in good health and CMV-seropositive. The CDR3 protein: CASSSDRLQETQYF. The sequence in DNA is TGTGCCAGCAGTTCGGACAGGCTTCAAGAGACCCAGTACTTC.